These 12 T cell receptor beta chains came from one sample sequenced in a study of blood T cell repertoires in COVID-19. Method: immunoSEQ multiplex PCR; TCRdb's copy keeps in-frame clones and lacks some. The sample shows hundreds of thousands of clones, roughly 86% of them seen only once. Sequencing was performed on PBMCs or T cells enriched from blood (not recorded which). The receptors come from a woman in her 50s who had recovered from COVID-19.

CDR3 DNA: TGTGCCAGCAGTTTAAGGACAGGTACCTATGGCTACACCTTC. Protein product: CASSLRTGTYGYTF. The J gene is TRBJ1-2, the V gene TRBV6-5, with 7 bases lining up with TRBD1. Per the germline V gene, CDR1 is MNHEY and CDR2 is SVGAGI. V dropped 4 bases and J dropped 4; count of bases not matched to a gene: 6. This CDR3 has 14 residues.

A remark on this clone: At one end, the junction sequence differs from germline, possibly due to a read error. The chain couples TRBV7-7 to TRBJ1-2, with TRBD1 as a possible D gene (5 bases). Germline V lookup: CDR1 SSHAT, CDR2 FNYEAQ (reference sequence). The CDR3 sequence is 14 residues long. CDR3 coding DNA: TGTGCTAGCAGCCAACAACCTGACAGCTATGGCTACACCTTC. Its protein is CASSQQPDSYGYTF. Supplemented by reference TRBV7-7 and TRBJ1-2, the full variable domain reads GAGVSQSPRYKVTKRGQDVTLRCDPISSHATLYWYQQALGQGPEFLTYFNYEAQPDKSGLPSDRFSAERPEGSISTLTIQRTEQRDSAMYRCASSQQPDSYGYTFGSGTRLTVV.

In its sample, this clone was seen a few times. The chain is built from TRBV5-1 and TRBJ1-2; D is possibly TRBD1 (5 bases). Germline loops: CDR1 SGHRS, CDR2 YFSETQ. Trimming left V 4 bases short and J 4 bases short, with 23 bases between. This CDR3 is built from 17 residues. The CDR3 spells CASSDFLQDRASYGYTF. The CDR3 DNA follows: TGCGCCAGCAGCGACTTCCTACAGGACCGCGCCTCCTATGGCTACACCTTC.

The chain links TRBV19 to TRBJ2-7, with D possibly TRBD2 on 5 matching bases. The V end lost 6 bases, the J end lost 2 bases, and 17 bases lay between the germline ends. The CDR3 spans 15 residues. Germline V gives CDR1 LNHDA, CDR2 SQIVND (reference sequence). Written as DNA, the CDR3 is TGTGCCAGTAGCCCCGTCGCCATGACTACCTACGAGCAGTACTTC. This translates into CASSPVAMTTYEQYF.

The rearrangement links TRBV7-9 to TRBJ2-2, with 9 bases identical to TRBD2. The germline V gene has CDR1 SEHNR and CDR2 FQNEAQ (reference sequence). The CDR3 has 18 amino acids. Trimming cost V 7 bases and J 5 bases; bases outside gene matches: 17. Written as DNA, the CDR3 is TGTGCCAGCACCCGCAAAGCGGGAGGTGTAAGCGGGACCGGGGAGCTGTTTTTT. Translated: CASTRKAGGVSGTGELFF.

The chain recombines TRBV11-2 with TRBJ1-3; 9 bases line up with TRBD1. This CDR3 contains 15 residues. J gave up 2 bases and V 5 bases, and 4 bases lay outside the gene matches. Germline V gene data show CDR1 as SGHAT and CDR2 as FQNNGV. CDR3 in amino acids: CASSPQGAAGNTIYF. The CDR3 nucleotides read TGTGCCAGCAGCCCACAGGGGGCGGCTGGAAACACCATATATTTT.

The chain has TRBV5-1 and TRBJ1-1; 9 bases align to TRBD1. The germline CDR1 and CDR2 sequences are SGHRS and YFSETQ. Unmatched junction bases numbered 8, after V lost 7 bases and J lost 4 bases. This CDR3 has 14 residues. CDR3 loop: CASGWDRVSTEAFF. For the CDR3, the DNA is TGCGCCAGCGGATGGGACAGGGTAAGCACTGAAGCTTTCTTT. The entire variable domain, with the rest obtained from reference TRBV5-1 and TRBJ1-1, is as follows: KAGVTQTPRYLIKTRGQQVTLSCSPISGHRSVSWYQQTPGQGLQFLFEYFSETQRNKGNFPGRFSGRQFSNSRSEMNVSTLELGDSALYLCASGWDRVSTEAFFGQGTRLTVV.

The chain links TRBV27 to TRBJ2-2; 7 nucleotides align to TRBD2. The germline gives CDR1 MNHEY, CDR2 SMNVEV (reference sequence). Trimming took 10 bases from V and 3 from J; bases not matched to a gene: 17. The CDR3 runs 17 residues. This chain's CDR3 is CATAGLADLRDTGELFF. The CDR3 bases are TGTGCCACCGCGGGGCTAGCGGATCTCCGGGACACCGGGGAGCTGTTTTTT.

On this clone itself: The same CDR3 arises from other DNA sequences in this sample as well. J is TRBJ2-1 and V is TRBV24-1, with 14 bases aligning to TRBD2. Germline-derived CDR1 and CDR2 are KGHDR and SFDVKD. With V trimmed by 3 bases and J by 7 bases, 4 bases remained unmatched. The length of the CDR3 is 16 residues. The CDR3 region is CATSDPGLAGENEQFF. The CDR3 coding sequence is TGTGCCACCAGTGATCCGGGACTAGCGGGAGAAAATGAGCAGTTCTTC.

The chain has TRBV5-4 and TRBJ2-3; the match to TRBD2 covers 8 bases. CDR1 and CDR2 (germline): SGHNT, YYREEE (reference sequence). The CDR3 loop spans 16 amino acids. With V trimmed by 0 bases and J by 1 base, 4 bases remained unmatched. CDR3 coding DNA: TGTGCCAGCAGCTTGGGCGGGAGGTCCGGCACAGATACGCAGTATTTT. As protein: CASSLGGRSGTDTQYF.

The chain carries TRBV19 and TRBJ2-5, with 8 bases aligning to TRBD2. The CDR3 contains 16 residues. The germline gives CDR1 LNHDA, CDR2 SQIVND (reference sequence). The J segment lost 5 bases and the V segment lost 0 bases, leaving 8 bases of the junction unmatched. DNA for the CDR3: TGTGCCAGTAGTATAGACCCAGCGGGAGTGGCGGAGACCCAGTACTTC. Its translation is CASSIDPAGVAETQYF.

As regards this clone: Distinct nucleotide sequences in the sample also encode this CDR3. This chain uses TRBV12-3 or TRBV12-4 with TRBJ2-7; TRBD2 aligns across 7 bases. V lost 0 bases to trimming and J lost 5 bases; unmatched junction nucleotides: 1. The CDR3 runs to 13 residues. The CDR3 DNA reads TGTGCCAGCAGTTTAGCGGGAGGGCACGAGCAGTACTTC. It is translated as CASSLAGGHEQYF.